The source of this TCR beta chain is a study of identical twins. General study findings and limits: The study drew conclusions from cross-sectional statistical analysis, not from following the same donors. High-abundance cord blood beta clonotypes had fewer insertions; memory repertoires showed none.

Of note for this clonotype: Its antigen remains unidentified.

TCRdb analysed the 5' RACE reads with MiXCR anew, one entry per CDR3 protein. The repertoire consists of about 900,000 distinct CDR3 sequences, with roughly 12% occurring once and the leading ten covering 1.5% to 2%. V lost 5 bases, J lost 2 bases, and 8 bases stayed unmatched. The CDR3 totals 15 residues. Per germline, CDR1 SNHLY and CDR2 FYNNEI. These data were also filed under a second study, of yellow fever vaccine responses in identical twins.

The specimen was PBMCs. The TCR sequence derives from a woman younger than 35 in good health. V is TRBV2 and J is TRBJ1-2; 7 nucleotides align to TRBD1. As DNA, the CDR3 is TGTGCCAGCAGTATACAGGGGAACTGGAACTATGGCTACACCTTC. The encoded protein is CASSIQGNWNYGYTF.